Each of the 2 T cell receptor beta chains below was sequenced from the same sample in a study of early T cells in non-severe SARS-CoV-2 infection. One entry per CDR3 protein results from TCRdb running MiXCR on the 5' RACE reads. Of roughly 80,000 distinct CDR3 sequences listed, approximately 10% were seen once; the top ten hold more than 10%. This sample comprised whole blood, obtained at baseline. The receptors come from an adult who was a healthcare worker with PCR-confirmed SARS-CoV-2 infection or an uninfected control (not recorded which).

This chain links TRBV3-1 with TRBJ2-1; possible D gene TRBD2, 6 bases. Germline lookup yields CDR1 LGHDT and CDR2 YNNKEL (reference sequence). V dropped 2 bases and J dropped 0 bases, with 11 bases sitting between them. The CDR3 covers 16 residues. Here the CDR3 reads CASSQTSSSSYNEQFF. The CDR3 DNA is TGTGCCAGCAGCCAAACTAGCTCTAGCTCCTACAATGAGCAGTTCTTC.

Many counts were recorded for this clonotype. J is TRBJ1-1 and V is TRBV29-1, with D unresolved. Germline values: CDR1 SQVTM, CDR2 ANQGSEA. V was pared by 4 bases and J by 0 bases, with 9 bases between. This CDR3 is built from 13 residues. CDR3 coding DNA: TGCAGCGTTGCTAGAGAAATGAACACTGAAGCTTTCTTT. Protein sequence: CSVAREMNTEAFF.